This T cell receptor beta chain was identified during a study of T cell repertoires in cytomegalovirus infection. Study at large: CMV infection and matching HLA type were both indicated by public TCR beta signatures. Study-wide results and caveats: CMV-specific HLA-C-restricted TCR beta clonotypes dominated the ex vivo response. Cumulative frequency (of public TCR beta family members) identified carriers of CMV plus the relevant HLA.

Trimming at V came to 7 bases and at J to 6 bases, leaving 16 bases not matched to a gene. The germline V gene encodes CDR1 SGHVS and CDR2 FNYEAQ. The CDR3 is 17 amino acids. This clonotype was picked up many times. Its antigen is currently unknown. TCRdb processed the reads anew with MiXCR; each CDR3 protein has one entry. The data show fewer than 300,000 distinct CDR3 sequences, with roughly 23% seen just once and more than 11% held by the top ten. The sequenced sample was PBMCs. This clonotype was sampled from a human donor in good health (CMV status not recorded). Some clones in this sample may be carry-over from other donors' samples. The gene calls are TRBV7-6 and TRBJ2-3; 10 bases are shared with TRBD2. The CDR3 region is CASTLGASGSIGDTQYF. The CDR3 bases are TGTGCCAGCACCCTAGGGGCTAGCGGGAGCATTGGGGATACGCAGTATTTT.